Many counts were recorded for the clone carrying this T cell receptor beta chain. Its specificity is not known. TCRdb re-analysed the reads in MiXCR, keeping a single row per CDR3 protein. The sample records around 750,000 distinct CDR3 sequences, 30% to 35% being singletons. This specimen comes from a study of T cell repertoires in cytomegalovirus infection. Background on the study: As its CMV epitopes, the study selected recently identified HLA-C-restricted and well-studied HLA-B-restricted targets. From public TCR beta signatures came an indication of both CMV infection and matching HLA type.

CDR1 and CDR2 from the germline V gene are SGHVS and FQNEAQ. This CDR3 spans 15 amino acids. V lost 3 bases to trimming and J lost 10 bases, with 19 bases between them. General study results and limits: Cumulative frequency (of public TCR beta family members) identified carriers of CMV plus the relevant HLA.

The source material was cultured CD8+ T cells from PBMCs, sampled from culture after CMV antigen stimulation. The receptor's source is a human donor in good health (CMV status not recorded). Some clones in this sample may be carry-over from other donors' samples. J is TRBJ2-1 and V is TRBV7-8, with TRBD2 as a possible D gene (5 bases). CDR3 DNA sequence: TGTGCCAGCAGCTTGGACCTCCGAGGCGGGCGCGAGCAGTTCTTC. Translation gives CASSLDLRGGREQFF.